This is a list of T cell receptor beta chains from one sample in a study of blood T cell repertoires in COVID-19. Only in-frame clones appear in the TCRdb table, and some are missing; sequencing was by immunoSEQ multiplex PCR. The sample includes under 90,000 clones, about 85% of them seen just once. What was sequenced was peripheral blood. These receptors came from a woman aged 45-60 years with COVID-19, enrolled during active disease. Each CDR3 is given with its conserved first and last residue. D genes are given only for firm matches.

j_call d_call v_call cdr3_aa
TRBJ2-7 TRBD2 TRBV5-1 CASSFGLAGAYEQYF
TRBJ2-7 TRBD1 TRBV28 CASSSNGQGAEQYF
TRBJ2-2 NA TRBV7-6 CASSLSLGGGAETNTGELFF
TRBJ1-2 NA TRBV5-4 CASSLDGGAGGYTF
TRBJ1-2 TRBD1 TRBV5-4 CASSLGQGKANYGYTF
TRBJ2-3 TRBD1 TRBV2 CASKADRGMMDTQYF
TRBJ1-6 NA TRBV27 CASSRGGLGRSPLHF
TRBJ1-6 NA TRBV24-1 CATSEYEDSPLHF
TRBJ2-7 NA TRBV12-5 CASSNPPGYEQYF
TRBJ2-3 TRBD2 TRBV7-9 CASSLETSSTDTQYF
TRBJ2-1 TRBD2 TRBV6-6 CASSYRTSGGYNEQFF
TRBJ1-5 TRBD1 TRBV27 CASSPWTGNSNQPQHF
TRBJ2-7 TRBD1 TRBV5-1 CASRPGTVDEQYF
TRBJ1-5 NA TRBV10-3 CAISESGGASNQPQHF
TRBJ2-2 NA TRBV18 CASSPREGINTGELFF
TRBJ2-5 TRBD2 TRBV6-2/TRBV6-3 CASSRGLAGGETQYF
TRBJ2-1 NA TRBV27 CASSFDGSSYNEQFF
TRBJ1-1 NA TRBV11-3 CASSSLMNTEAFF
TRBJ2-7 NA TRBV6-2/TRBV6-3 CASSSSQGGFFYEQYF
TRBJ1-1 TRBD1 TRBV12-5 CASVPSLTGGFTEAFF
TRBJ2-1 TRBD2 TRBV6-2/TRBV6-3 CASSPAGGPDNEQFF
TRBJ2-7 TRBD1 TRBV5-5 CASSRTGTGDREQYF
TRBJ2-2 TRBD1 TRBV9 CASSVGYRGLTGELFF
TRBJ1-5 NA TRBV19 CASSIDGGGLVQPQHF
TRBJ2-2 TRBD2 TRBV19 CASSIAGVTTGELFF
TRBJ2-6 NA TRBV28 CASSFPPQGGSGANVLTF
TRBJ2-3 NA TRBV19 CASSIAREADTQYF
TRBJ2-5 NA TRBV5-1 CASRVDRETQYF
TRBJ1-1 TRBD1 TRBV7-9 CASSYRQGTNTEAFF
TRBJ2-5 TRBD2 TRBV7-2 CASSFTSGPGGETQYF
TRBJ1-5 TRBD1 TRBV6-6 CASSRTGDQPQHF
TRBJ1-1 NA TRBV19 CASSLKGLPNTEAFF
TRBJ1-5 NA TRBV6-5 CASSQTGGGQPQHF
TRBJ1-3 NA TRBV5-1 CASKPGITVVRRNTIYF
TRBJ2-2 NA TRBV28 CASSWTVTAGELFF
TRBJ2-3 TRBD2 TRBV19 CASKASSGSTDTQYF
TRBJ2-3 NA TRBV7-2 CASSLQSGSTDTQYF
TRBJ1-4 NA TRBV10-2 CASRQKVGEKLFF
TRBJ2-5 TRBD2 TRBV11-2 CASRAGGTRETQYF
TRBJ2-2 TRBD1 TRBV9 CASSERQGADGELFF
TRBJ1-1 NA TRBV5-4 CASSKRTVTEAFF
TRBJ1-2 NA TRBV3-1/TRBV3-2 CASSQDRGYTF
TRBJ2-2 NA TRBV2 CASSEYIGQYNTGELFF
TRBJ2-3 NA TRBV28 CASSPSLAGTDTQYF
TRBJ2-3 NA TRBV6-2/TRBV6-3 CASSQTVGFTDTQYF
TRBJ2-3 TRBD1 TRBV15 CATSRDGVFTGTGSDTQYF
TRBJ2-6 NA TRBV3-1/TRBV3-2 CASSPWVPRGLSGANVLTF
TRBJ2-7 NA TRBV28 CASREYRASSYEQYF
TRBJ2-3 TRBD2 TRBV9 CASSVDSGNTDTQYF
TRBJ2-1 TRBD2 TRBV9 CASSPIGASGRSSYNEQFF
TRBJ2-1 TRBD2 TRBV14 CASSTGTNSYNEQFF
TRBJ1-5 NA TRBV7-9 CASSENNQPQHF